This section outlines one T cell receptor (beta chain) sequence together with its context. The target antigen is unknown. With V trimmed by 7 bases and J by 5 bases, 8 bases remained unmatched. The CDR3 sequence is 14 residues long. This entry is derived from a study of T cell repertoires in cytomegalovirus infection. TCRdb re-derived calls from the reads in MiXCR, one entry per CDR3 protein. The data hold about 900,000 distinct CDR3 sequences, with about a third observed a single time. This sequence was found in a human donor in good health (CMV status not recorded). Some clones in this sample may be carry-over from other donors' samples. The rearrangement joins TRBV12-3 or TRBV12-4 to TRBJ2-5; the match to TRBD2 covers 9 bases. Source: cultured CD8+ T cells from PBMCs, taken from culture after CMV antigen stimulation. CDR3 bases: TGTGCCAGCACACCGGGACTAGCAATGGAGACCCAGTACTTC. Its translation: CASTPGLAMETQYF.